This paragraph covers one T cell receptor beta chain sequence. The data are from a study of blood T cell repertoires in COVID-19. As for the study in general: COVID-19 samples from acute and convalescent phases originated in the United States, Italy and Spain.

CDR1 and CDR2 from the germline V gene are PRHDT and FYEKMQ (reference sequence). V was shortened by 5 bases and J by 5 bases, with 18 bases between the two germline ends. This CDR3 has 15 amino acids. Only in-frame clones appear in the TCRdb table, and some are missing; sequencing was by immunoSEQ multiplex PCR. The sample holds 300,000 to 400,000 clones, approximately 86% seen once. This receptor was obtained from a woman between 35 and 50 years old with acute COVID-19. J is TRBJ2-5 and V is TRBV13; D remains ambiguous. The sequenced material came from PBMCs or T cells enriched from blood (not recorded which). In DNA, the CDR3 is TGTGCCAGCAGCCAGGCCCGATCGATTTACGAGACCCAGTACTTC. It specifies CASSQARSIYETQYF.